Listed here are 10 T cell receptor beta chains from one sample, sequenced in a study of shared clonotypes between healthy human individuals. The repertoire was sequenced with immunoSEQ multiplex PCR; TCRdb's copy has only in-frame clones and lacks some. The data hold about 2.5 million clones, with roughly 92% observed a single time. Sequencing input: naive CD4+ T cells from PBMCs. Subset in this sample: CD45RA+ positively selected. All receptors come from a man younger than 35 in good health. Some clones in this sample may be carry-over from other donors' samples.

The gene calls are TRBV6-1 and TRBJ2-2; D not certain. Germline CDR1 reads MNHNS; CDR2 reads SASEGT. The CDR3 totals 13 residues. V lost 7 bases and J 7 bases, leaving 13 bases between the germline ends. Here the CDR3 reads CASISGPVGELFF. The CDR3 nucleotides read TGTGCCAGCATCTCCGGGCCTGTCGGGGAGCTGTTTTTT.

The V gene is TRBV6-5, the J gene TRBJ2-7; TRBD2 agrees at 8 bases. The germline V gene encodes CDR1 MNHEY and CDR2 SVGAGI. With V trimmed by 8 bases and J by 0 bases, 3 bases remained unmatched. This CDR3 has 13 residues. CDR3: CASSGTSSYEQYF. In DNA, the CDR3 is TGTGCCAGCTCCGGGACTAGCTCCTACGAGCAGTACTTC.

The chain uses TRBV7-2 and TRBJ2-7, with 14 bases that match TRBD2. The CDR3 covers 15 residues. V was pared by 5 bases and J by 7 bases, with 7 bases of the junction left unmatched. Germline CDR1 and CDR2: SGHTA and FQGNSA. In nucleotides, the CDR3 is TGTGCCAGCAGCCCGACTAGCGGGAGGGCGGGGGAGCAGTACTTC. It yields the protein CASSPTSGRAGEQYF.

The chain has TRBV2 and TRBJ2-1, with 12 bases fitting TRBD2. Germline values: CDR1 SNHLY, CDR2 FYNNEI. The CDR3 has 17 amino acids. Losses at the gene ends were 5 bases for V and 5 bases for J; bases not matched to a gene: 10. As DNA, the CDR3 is TGTGCCAGCAGTCCGGCTAGCGGGAGGGGGGTGGACAATGAGCAGTTCTTC. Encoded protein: CASSPASGRGVDNEQFF.

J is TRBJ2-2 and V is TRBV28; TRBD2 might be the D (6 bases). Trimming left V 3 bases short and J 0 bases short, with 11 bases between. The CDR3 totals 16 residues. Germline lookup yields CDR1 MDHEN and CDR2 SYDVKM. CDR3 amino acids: CASSFRGNANTGELFF. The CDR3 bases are TGTGCCAGCAGTTTCCGGGGGAACGCGAACACCGGGGAGCTGTTTTTT.

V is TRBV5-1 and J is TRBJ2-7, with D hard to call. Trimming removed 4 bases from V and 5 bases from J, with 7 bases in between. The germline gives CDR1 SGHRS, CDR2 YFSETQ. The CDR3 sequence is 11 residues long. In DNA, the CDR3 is TGCGCCAGCAGCGACCACAACGAGCAGTACTTC. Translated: CASSDHNEQYF.

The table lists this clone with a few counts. The CDR3 sequence: CASSPRTFTGKLFF. CDR3 nucleotide sequence: TGTGCCAGCAGCCCCCGGACATTCACGGGAAAACTGTTTTTT. The chain has TRBV7-8 and TRBJ1-4; a possible D gene is TRBD1 (5 bases). This CDR3 has 14 amino acids. V lost 5 bases to trimming and J lost 10 bases, with 17 bases between them. Germline loops: CDR1 SGHVS, CDR2 FQNEAQ. Filled out from reference TRBV7-8 and TRBJ1-4, the complete variable domain reads GAGVSQSPRYKVAKRGQDVALRCDPISGHVSLFWYQQALGQGPEFLTYFQNEAQLDKSGLPSDRFFAERPEGSVSTLKIQRTQQEDSAVYLCASSPRTFTGKLFFGSGTQLSVL.

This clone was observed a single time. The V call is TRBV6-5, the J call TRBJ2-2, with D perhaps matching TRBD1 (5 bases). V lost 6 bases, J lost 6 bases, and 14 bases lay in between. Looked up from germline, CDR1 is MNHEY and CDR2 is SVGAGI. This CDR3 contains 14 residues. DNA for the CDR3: TGTGCCAGCAGCCCCCGGCCAGGGTCCGGGGAGCTGTTTTTT. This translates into CASSPRPGSGELFF.

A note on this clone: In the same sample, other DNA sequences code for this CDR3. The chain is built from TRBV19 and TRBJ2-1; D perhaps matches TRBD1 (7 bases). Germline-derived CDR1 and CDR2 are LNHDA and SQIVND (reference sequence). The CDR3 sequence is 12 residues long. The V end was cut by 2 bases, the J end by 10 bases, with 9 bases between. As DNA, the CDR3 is TGTGCCAGTAGTATACCAGGGGGGGAGCAGTTCTTC. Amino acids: CASSIPGGEQFF.

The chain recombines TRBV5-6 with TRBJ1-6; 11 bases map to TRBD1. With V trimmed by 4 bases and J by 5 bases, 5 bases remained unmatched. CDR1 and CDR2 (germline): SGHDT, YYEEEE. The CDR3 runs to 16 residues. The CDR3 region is CASSKDRGRDNSPLHF. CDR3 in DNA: TGTGCCAGCAGCAAGGACAGGGGGCGGGATAATTCACCCCTCCACTTT.